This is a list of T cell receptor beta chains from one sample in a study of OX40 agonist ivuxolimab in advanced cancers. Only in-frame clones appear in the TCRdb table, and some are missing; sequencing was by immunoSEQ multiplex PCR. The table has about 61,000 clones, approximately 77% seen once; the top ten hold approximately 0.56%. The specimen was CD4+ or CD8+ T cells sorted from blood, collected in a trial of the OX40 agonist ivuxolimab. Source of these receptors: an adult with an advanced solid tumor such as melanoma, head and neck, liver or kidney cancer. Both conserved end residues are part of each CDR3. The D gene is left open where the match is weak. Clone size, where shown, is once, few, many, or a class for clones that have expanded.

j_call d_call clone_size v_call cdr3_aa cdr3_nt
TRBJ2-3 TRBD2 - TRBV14 CASSPPPRGAGGADTQYF TGTGCCAGCAGCCCCCCCCCTCGAGGAGCGGGGGGGGCAGATACGCAGTATTTT
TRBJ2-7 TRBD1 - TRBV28 CASSLTGQGGEQYF TGTGCCAGCAGTTTAACGGGACAGGGAGGCGAGCAGTACTTC
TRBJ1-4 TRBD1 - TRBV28 CASSLDRANEKLFF TGTGCCAGCAGCCTGGACAGGGCTAATGAAAAACTGTTTTTT
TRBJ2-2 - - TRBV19 CASSIEGAGELFF TGTGCCAGTAGTATAGAGGGGGCCGGGGAGCTGTTTTTT
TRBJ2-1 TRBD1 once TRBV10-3 CAISENDPGQGELFF TGTGCCATCAGTGAGAATGACCCGGGACAGGGGGAATTGTTCTTC
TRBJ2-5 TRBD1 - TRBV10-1 CASSESPGTGQETQYF TGCGCCAGCAGTGAGTCCCCCGGGACAGGGCAAGAGACCCAGTACTTC
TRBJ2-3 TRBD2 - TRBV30 CAWSLWAGVGSNTDTQYF TGTGCCTGGAGTCTATGGGCGGGAGTGGGCTCTAACACAGATACGCAGTATTTT
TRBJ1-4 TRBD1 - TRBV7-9 CASSRDRENEKLFF TGTGCCAGCAGTCGGGACAGGGAGAATGAAAAACTGTTTTTT
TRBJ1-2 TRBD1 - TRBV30 CAWSTPGQGNGYTF TGTGCCTGGAGTACCCCAGGACAGGGAAACGGCTACACCTTC
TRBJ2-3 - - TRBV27 CASTRDRDTDTQYF TGTGCCAGCACAAGGGACCGGGACACAGATACGCAGTATTTT
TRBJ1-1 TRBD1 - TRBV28 CASSKPTDRGGTEAFF TGTGCCAGCAGTAAACCTACGGACAGGGGGGGCACTGAAGCTTTCTTT
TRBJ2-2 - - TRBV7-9 CASISGFRDTGTGELFF TGTGCCAGCATCAGCGGTTTCCGGGACACGGGTACCGGGGAGCTGTTTTTT
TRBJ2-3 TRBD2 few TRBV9 CASSHGSGSGDTQYF TGTGCCAGCAGCCACGGAAGCGGGAGTGGCGATACGCAGTATTTT
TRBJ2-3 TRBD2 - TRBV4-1 CASSQETGGGGPDTQYF TGCGCCAGCAGCCAAGAGACGGGAGGGGGGGGCCCAGATACGCAGTATTTT
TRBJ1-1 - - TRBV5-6 CASSWGGPSMNTEAFF TGTGCCAGCAGCTGGGGGGGACCGAGCATGAACACTGAAGCTTTCTTT
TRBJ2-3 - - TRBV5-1 CASSFTDTQYF TGCGCCAGCAGCTTCACAGATACGCAGTATTTT
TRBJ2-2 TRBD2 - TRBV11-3 CASSSRTSELTGELFF TGTGCCAGCAGCTCTCGAACTAGCGAGTTGACCGGGGAGCTGTTTTTT
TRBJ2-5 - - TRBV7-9 CASSLTVQETQYF TGTGCCAGCAGCTTAACGGTGCAGGAGACCCAGTACTTC
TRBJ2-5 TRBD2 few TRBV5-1 CASSLELAGRETQYF TGCGCCAGCAGCTTGGAACTAGCGGGCAGAGAGACCCAGTACTTC
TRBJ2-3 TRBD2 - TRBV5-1 CASSLALLAGGPRSDTQYF TGCGCCAGCAGCTTGGCCCTACTAGCGGGAGGGCCTCGGAGCGATACGCAGTATTTT
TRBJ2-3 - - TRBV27 CASSLGQGRNTQYF TGTGCCAGCAGTTTAGGGCAGGGTAGGAATACGCAGTATTTT
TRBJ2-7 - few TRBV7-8 CASSSRRGATYEQYF TGTGCCAGCAGCTCCCGCCGGGGGGCCACCTACGAGCAGTACTTC
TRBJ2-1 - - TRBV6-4 CASSDGRGSYNEQFF TGTGCCAGCAGCGACGGACGGGGCTCCTACAATGAGCAGTTCTTC
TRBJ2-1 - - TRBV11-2 CASSTSGGFRFHEQFF TGTGCCAGCAGCACCAGCGGAGGGTTTCGGTTTCATGAGCAGTTCTTC
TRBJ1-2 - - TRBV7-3 CASSFDTQAVNGYTF TGTGCCAGCAGTTTCGACACCCAGGCGGTCAACGGCTACACCTTC
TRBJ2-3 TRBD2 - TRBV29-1 CSVEPTSDPSTDTQYF TGCAGCGTTGAACCAACTAGCGACCCTAGCACAGATACGCAGTATTTT
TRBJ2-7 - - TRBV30 CAWMSRASYEQYF TGTGCCTGGATGTCCAGGGCTTCCTACGAGCAGTACTTC
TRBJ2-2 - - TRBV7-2 CASSSDLTGELFF TGTGCCAGCAGCTCGGACTTAACCGGGGAGCTGTTTTTT
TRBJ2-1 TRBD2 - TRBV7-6 CASSLAPTSGRSRSEQFF TGTGCCAGCAGCTTAGCCCCGACTAGCGGGAGGTCTCGTAGTGAGCAGTTCTTC
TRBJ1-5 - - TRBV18 CASSPAGYSNQPQHF TGTGCCAGCTCACCGGCAGGGTATAGCAATCAGCCCCAGCATTTT
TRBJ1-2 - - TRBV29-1 CSVERGSGYTF TGCAGCGTTGAGAGGGGAAGTGGCTACACCTTC
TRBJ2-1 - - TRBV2 CASGKDGLAYNEQFF TGTGCCAGCGGTAAAGACGGACTGGCCTACAATGAGCAGTTCTTC
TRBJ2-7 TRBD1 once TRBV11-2 CASSARDRRGEQYF TGTGCCAGCAGCGCCCGGGACAGAAGGGGCGAGCAGTACTTC
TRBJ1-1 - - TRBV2 CAVDSMNTEAFF TGTGCCGTCGACAGTATGAACACTGAAGCTTTCTTT
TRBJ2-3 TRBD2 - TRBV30 CAWSVGRREGQYF TGTGCCTGGAGTGTAGGTCGGCGGGAGGGGCAGTATTTT
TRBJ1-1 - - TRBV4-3 CASSQDQRRFNTEAFF TGCGCCAGCAGCCAAGATCAGCGGAGATTTAACACTGAAGCTTTCTTT
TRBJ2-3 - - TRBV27 CASSYMLVGSTDTQYF TGTGCCAGCAGTTATATGCTAGTCGGTAGCACAGATACGCAGTATTTT
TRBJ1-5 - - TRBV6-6 CASSWDNNQPQHF TGTGCCAGCAGTTGGGATAACAATCAGCCCCAGCATTTT
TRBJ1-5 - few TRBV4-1 CASSQDLKRADAGPQHF TGCGCCAGCAGCCAAGATCTGAAGCGAGCAGATGCCGGCCCCCAGCATTTT
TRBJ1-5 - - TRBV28 CASSLTGGINQPQHF TGTGCCAGCAGTTTGACCGGGGGAATCAATCAGCCCCAGCATTTT
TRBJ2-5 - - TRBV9 CASTRVLGETQYF TGTGCCAGCACGCGGGTACTTGGGGAGACCCAGTACTTC
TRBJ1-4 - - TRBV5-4 CASSLGVDEKLFF TGTGCCAGCAGCCTGGGAGTGGATGAAAAACTGTTTTTT